This paragraph covers one T cell receptor (beta chain) sequence. Its antigen remains unidentified. Using 200 ng DNA, 30,000 to 35,000 T cell genomes, the sorted-subset replicate PCRs were run. Repertoires were generated with immunoSEQ multiplex PCR, while TCRdb's copy carries only in-frame clones and drops some. Here the sample spans some 300,000 clones, about 70% being singletons. This sample is part of a study of shared clonotypes between healthy human individuals. As for the study in general: Three plates were used per donor for CD4 naive, three for CD4 memory, two for CD8 naive and one for CD8 memory.

The donor population consisted of healthy HIV-negative adults with no recent acute infections or vaccinations. Germline values: CDR1 SGHRS, CDR2 YFSETQ. Trimming removed 1 base from V and 5 bases from J, with 9 bases in between. The CDR3 spans 13 residues. Regarding the study as a whole: Some naive CD4 clonotypes, around 4.9%, turned up in common across four donors.

This clonotype originated in a man aged 25-45 years in good health. This chain uses TRBV5-1 with TRBJ2-5; D is possibly TRBD2 (5 bases). What was sequenced was memory CD4+ T cells sorted from blood. Subset given: CD45RA-negative fraction. The CDR3 DNA sequence: TGCGCCAGCAGCTTGTCTAGCTCGGAGACCCAGTACTTC. Its protein product is CASSLSSSETQYF. Complete variable domain (other parts from reference TRBV5-1 and TRBJ2-5): KAGVTQTPRYLIKTRGQQVTLSCSPISGHRSVSWYQQTPGQGLQFLFEYFSETQRNKGNFPGRFSGRQFSNSRSEMNVSTLELGDSALYLCASSLSSSETQYFGPGTRLLVL.